Sequencing of this T cell receptor beta chain was carried out in a study of CD8+ T cells in alopecia areata. Peripheral blood and lesional scalp punch biopsies came from alopecia areata patients. Per the germline V gene, CDR1 is SEHNR and CDR2 is FQNEAQ (reference sequence). The V and J ends lost 6 bases and 0 bases respectively, with 10 bases between them. The CDR3 runs to 14 residues. Reverse transcribed after extraction, RNA yielded cDNA as the sequencing template. Clones were read by immunoSEQ multiplex PCR, and TCRdb kept only the in-frame ones, dropping some. The sample lists 150,000 to 200,000 clones; almost 65% were seen once.

The sequence was collected from a human donor with alopecia areata. Material: CD4+ T cells sorted from blood, obtained at week 0. V and J are TRBV7-9 and TRBJ2-3; no clear D gene. In nucleotides, the CDR3 is TGTGCCAGCAGGTCCCGAGGAAGCACAGATACGCAGTATTTT. Encoded protein: CASRSRGSTDTQYF.